Listed below are T cell receptor beta chains from one sample, sequenced in a study of post-analysis software for immune sequencing data. TCRdb recomputed calls from the PCR reads with MiXCR, one row per CDR3 protein. Of fewer than 850,000 distinct CDR3 sequences listed, 35% to 55% are singletons. The sequenced sample consisted of blood. Every receptor here comes from a girl between 5 and 17 years old with multiple sclerosis. Both conserved end residues are part of each CDR3. The D gene is left open where the match is weak. Some rows mark clone size as missing; the rest say once, few, many or name a class of expanded clone.

CDR3,DNA,D,V,J,size
CASSHPPGGSFYEQYF,TGTGCCAGCAGCCATCCCCCGGGCGGTAGTTTCTACGAGCAGTACTTC,-,TRBV7-2,TRBJ2-7,-
CASSGTGTVSPYEQYF,TGTGCCAGCAGTGGAACCGGGACAGTATCCCCCTACGAGCAGTACTTC,TRBD1,TRBV12-3/TRBV12-4,TRBJ2-7,few
CASSLGGQVIEKLFF,TGTGCCAGCAGCTTAGGCGGGCAGGTTATCGAAAAACTGTTTTTT,-,TRBV7-6,TRBJ1-4,-
CSARLISYEQYF,TGCAGTGCTAGACTAATCTCCTACGAGCAGTACTTC,-,TRBV20-1,TRBJ2-7,-
CSADRVTDTQYF,TGCAGTGCTGACAGGGTGACAGATACGCAGTATTTT,TRBD1,TRBV20-1,TRBJ2-3,-
CASTGLAGGGEQFF,TGTGCCAGCACCGGGCTAGCGGGAGGAGGTGAGCAGTTCTTC,TRBD2,TRBV6-1,TRBJ2-1,-
CSAEGRGGSYEQYF,TGCAGTGCTGAGGGACGGGGAGGCTCCTACGAGCAGTACTTC,-,TRBV20-1,TRBJ2-7,-
CASSSVGDRGAEQYF,TGTGCCAGCAGTTCCGTAGGGGACAGGGGCGCCGAGCAGTACTTC,TRBD1,TRBV6-5,TRBJ2-7,-
CASSLRSRGAYNSPLHF,TGTGCCAGCAGTTTACGCTCCAGGGGCGCTTATAATTCACCCCTCCACTTT,-,TRBV27,TRBJ1-6,-
CASSLVAGMSEQFF,TGTGCCAGCAGCTTAGTCGCCGGTATGAGTGAGCAGTTCTTC,-,TRBV7-9,TRBJ2-1,-
CSAPRTSDSYNEQFF,TGCAGTGCTCCCCGGACTAGCGACTCCTACAATGAGCAGTTCTTC,TRBD2,TRBV20-1,TRBJ2-1,-
CASRTSGSGGEQFF,TGTGCCAGCAGGACTAGCGGGAGTGGTGGCGAGCAGTTCTTC,TRBD2,TRBV12-3/TRBV12-4,TRBJ2-1,-
CAWRDGRNEQFF,TGTGCCTGGCGGGACGGTCGCAATGAGCAGTTCTTC,-,TRBV12-3/TRBV12-4,TRBJ2-1,-
CSAGQGSYGYTF,TGCAGTGCTGGTCAGGGTAGCTATGGCTACACCTTC,-,TRBV20-1,TRBJ1-2,-
CASTAGFSGNTIYF,TGTGCCAGCACCGCAGGTTTCTCTGGAAACACCATATATTTT,-,TRBV7-9,TRBJ1-3,-
CASSYRAGDYYGYTF,TGTGCCAGCAGTTATCGGGCAGGGGACTACTATGGCTACACCTTC,-,TRBV6-5,TRBJ1-2,-
CASSDAGLAGEQFF,TGTGCCAGCAGTGACGCGGGACTAGCGGGTGAGCAGTTCTTC,TRBD2,TRBV6-4,TRBJ2-1,few
CASSYTGAHQETQYF,TGTGCCAGCAGTTACACCGGGGCCCACCAAGAGACCCAGTACTTC,-,TRBV6-5,TRBJ2-5,few
CASSLDPGTGQETQYF,TGCGCCAGCAGCTTGGATCCTGGGACAGGACAAGAGACCCAGTACTTC,TRBD1,TRBV5-1,TRBJ2-5,-
CASSPDLNQPQHF,TGTGCCAGCAGCCCGGATCTAAATCAGCCCCAGCATTTT,-,TRBV7-2,TRBJ1-5,-
CASSEVTGRNQPQHF,TGTGCCAGCAGTGAAGTGACAGGGAGGAATCAGCCCCAGCATTTT,TRBD1,TRBV6-1,TRBJ1-5,-
CASSLSSTGTRIDTQYF,TGTGCCAGCAGTTTATCTTCCACCGGGACCAGGATAGATACGCAGTATTTT,-,TRBV27,TRBJ2-3,-
CASSVTVEGYTF,TGTGCCAGCAGTGTGACAGTGGAGGGCTACACCTTC,-,TRBV28,TRBJ1-2,few
CASSQGTNTGELFF,TGCGCCAGCAGCCAGGGTACGAACACCGGGGAGCTGTTTTTT,-,TRBV4-3,TRBJ2-2,-
CASSQERIDRDYEQYF,TGCGCCAGCAGCCAAGAACGTATCGACAGGGACTACGAGCAGTACTTC,TRBD1,TRBV4-3,TRBJ2-7,-
CASSFGVSETQYF,TGTGCCAGCAGCTTCGGGGTGTCGGAGACCCAGTACTTC,-,TRBV7-3,TRBJ2-5,-
CASSLGTGISTDTQYF,TGTGCCAGCAGCTTAGGGACAGGGATTAGCACAGATACGCAGTATTTT,TRBD1,TRBV7-2,TRBJ2-3,-
CASSLGGRSPLHF,TGTGCCAGCAGCTTAGGGGGCCGTTCACCCCTCCACTTT,-,TRBV7-6,TRBJ1-6,few
CASSYFRFDEQFF,TGTGCCAGCAGTTATTTTAGATTTGATGAGCAGTTCTTC,-,TRBV6-2/TRBV6-3,TRBJ2-1,-
CSAGPGQKNYGYTF,TGCAGTGCTGGACCGGGACAGAAAAACTATGGCTACACCTTC,TRBD1,TRBV20-1,TRBJ1-2,-
CASSSLAGGPDNEQFF,TGCGCCAGCAGCTCTCTAGCGGGAGGGCCAGACAATGAGCAGTTCTTC,TRBD2,TRBV5-1,TRBJ2-1,-
CASSSTAGSSPLHF,TGTGCCAGCAGTTCGACGGCGGGGTCGTCACCCCTCCACTTT,-,TRBV12-3/TRBV12-4,TRBJ1-6,-
CSAQGAHKDEQFF,TGCAGTGCCCAGGGAGCGCATAAGGATGAGCAGTTCTTC,-,TRBV20-1,TRBJ2-1,-
CASSFVRQGNNEQFF,TGTGCCAGCAGTTTTGTTAGACAAGGCAACAATGAGCAGTTCTTC,-,TRBV12-3/TRBV12-4,TRBJ2-1,-
CASGRRNRGQRTEAFF,TGTGCTAGTGGTAGACGCAACAGGGGTCAAAGAACTGAAGCTTTCTTT,TRBD1,TRBV12-5,TRBJ1-1,few
CSALAGGLQETQYF,TGCAGTGCCTTAGCGGGAGGTCTACAAGAGACCCAGTACTTC,TRBD2,TRBV20-1,TRBJ2-5,-
CAGSLGHIDEAFF,TGTGCCGGCAGTTTAGGCCATATCGATGAAGCTTTCTTT,-,TRBV12-3/TRBV12-4,TRBJ1-1,-